This T cell receptor (beta chain) was sequenced in a study of T-cell memory formation after mild COVID-19. Study conclusions and caveats: SARS-CoV-2 specificity was not confirmed for second-wave clones peaking on day 37. Pre-infection memory carried some responding clones, suggesting that cross-reactive memory joined. Balance between CD4 and CD8 was seen in clones contracting day 15 to 85, and a CD4+ lean was seen in later expanders.

This CDR3 has 18 amino acids. Germline values: CDR1 LGHNA, CDR2 YNFKEQ. Trimming took 0 bases from V and 4 from J, leaving 18 bases between them. Points on this clonotype: Its antigen remains unidentified.

Constant-segment primers and 5'RACE yielded cDNA libraries for TCR alpha and TCR beta, each carrying sample barcodes and UMIs. TCRdb analysed the 5' RACE reads with MiXCR anew, one entry per CDR3 protein. The sample has some 450,000 distinct CDR3 sequences, around 17% seen once. V gene TRBV4-2 combines with J gene TRBJ2-2; TRBD2 might be the D (6 bases). This receptor was obtained from a man aged 18 to 30 who had mild COVID-19 (a few samples of this study predate the infection). Cell type and time point are not known. Sequencing used PBMCs or a T cell subset sorted from them (not recorded which). This chain's CDR3 is CASSQESRGRYITGELFF. As DNA, the CDR3 is TGTGCCAGCAGCCAAGAAAGCCGGGGGAGGTATATCACCGGGGAGCTGTTTTTT.